The clone carrying this TCR beta chain came up many times. Its target is not known. The data were obtained in a study of identical twins. Overall study results and limits: A lower insertion count was a feature of abundant cord blood beta clonotypes, with no such feature in memory repertoires.

TCRdb re-derived calls from the 5' RACE reads in MiXCR, one entry per CDR3 protein. Among more than 600,000 distinct CDR3 sequences, 18% were seen once, and the ten largest hold about an eighth. The CDR3 loop spans 11 amino acids. The ends were cut back, 3 bases at V and 4 bases at J, with 4 bases in the middle. From germline, CDR1 is SEHNR and CDR2 FQNEAQ (reference sequence). Separately, the same data were catalogued under a study of T cells expressing NK-cell markers. That work contributes: The authors derived TCR beta repertoires from sorted CD3+CD56+NKG2C+, CD3+CD56+NKG2C- and CD3+CD56-NKG2C+ T cells. Dominant NKG2C+ clonotypes accounted for about 1.0-7.0% of CD8+ T cells in more than 5 donors. These same clonotypes (in a few donors) also led the CD3+CD56-NKG2C+ fraction.

The V call is TRBV7-9, the J call TRBJ2-7, with D unclear. This TCR was sampled from a young woman in good health. Sample: PBMCs. CDR3 residues: CASSFEYEQYF. The CDR3 region has the DNA TGTGCCAGCAGCTTCGAGTACGAGCAGTACTTC.